The rows below give T cell receptor beta chains drawn from one sample of a study of T cell responses to AZD1222 COVID-19 vaccine. Sequencing was performed with immunoSEQ multiplex PCR; in TCRdb, only in-frame clones are kept and a portion is missing. The sample holds around 130,000 clones, approximately 91% seen once. Here the sequenced sample was peripheral blood, taken on day 0 of AZD1222 vaccination. These receptors all stem from an adult in good health. CDR3s include the opening cysteine and the closing phenylalanine or tryptophan. Each record gives: CDR3 length, clone size, J gene, D gene, V gene, CDR3 protein, CDR3 DNA. A D gene is named only where the DNA matches it firmly. The listing skips clone size in some rows; elsewhere it reads once, few, many or a size class.

cdr3_length: 15; clone_size: -; j_call: TRBJ1-1; d_call: TRBD1; v_call: TRBV19; cdr3_aa: CASSTGDSMNTEAFF; cdr3_nt: TGTGCCAGTAGTACCGGGGACAGCATGAACACTGAAGCTTTCTTT
cdr3_length: 12; clone_size: once; j_call: TRBJ1-2; d_call: TRBD1; v_call: TRBV19; cdr3_aa: CASSIRQGTYTF; cdr3_nt: TGTGCCAGTAGTATCCGACAGGGGACCTACACCTTC
cdr3_length: 15; clone_size: -; j_call: TRBJ1-6; d_call: -; v_call: TRBV5-8; cdr3_aa: CASSLWANYNSPLHF; cdr3_nt: TGTGCCAGCAGCTTGTGGGCCAACTATAATTCACCCCTCCACTTT
cdr3_length: 18; clone_size: -; j_call: TRBJ2-5; d_call: TRBD1; v_call: TRBV11-2; cdr3_aa: CASSLEFAGQGYQETQYF; cdr3_nt: TGTGCCAGCAGCTTAGAATTTGCCGGACAGGGCTACCAAGAGACCCAGTACTTC
cdr3_length: 14; clone_size: -; j_call: TRBJ2-1; d_call: -; v_call: TRBV5-1; cdr3_aa: CASSLGLQYNEQFF; cdr3_nt: TGCGCCAGCAGCTTGGGACTCCAATACAATGAGCAGTTCTTC
cdr3_length: 12; clone_size: -; j_call: TRBJ2-1; d_call: -; v_call: TRBV29-1; cdr3_aa: CSVERAYNEQFF; cdr3_nt: TGCAGCGTTGAGCGGGCGTACAATGAGCAGTTCTTC
cdr3_length: 13; clone_size: -; j_call: TRBJ2-3; d_call: -; v_call: TRBV5-6; cdr3_aa: CASSPDYTDTQYF; cdr3_nt: TGTGCCAGCAGCCCTGATTACACAGATACGCAGTATTTT
cdr3_length: 15; clone_size: -; j_call: TRBJ2-1; d_call: -; v_call: TRBV6-5; cdr3_aa: CASNDGWTVRNEQFF; cdr3_nt: TGTGCCAGCAACGATGGGTGGACAGTAAGGAATGAGCAGTTCTTC
cdr3_length: 14; clone_size: -; j_call: TRBJ2-7; d_call: -; v_call: TRBV4-1; cdr3_aa: CASSLGTESYEQYF; cdr3_nt: TGCGCCAGCAGCCTAGGGACGGAATCCTACGAGCAGTACTTC
cdr3_length: 15; clone_size: once; j_call: TRBJ2-3; d_call: TRBD2; v_call: TRBV6-4; cdr3_aa: CASSDSNSGGYTQYF; cdr3_nt: TGTGCCAGCAGTGACTCTAATAGCGGGGGTTATACGCAGTATTTT
cdr3_length: 17; clone_size: -; j_call: TRBJ1-5; d_call: -; v_call: TRBV2; cdr3_aa: CASSDQGGSVRNQPQHF; cdr3_nt: TGTGCCAGCAGTGATCAAGGGGGGTCGGTGCGCAATCAGCCCCAGCATTTT
cdr3_length: 12; clone_size: -; j_call: TRBJ1-2; d_call: -; v_call: TRBV6-5; cdr3_aa: CASSRGLDGYTF; cdr3_nt: TGTGCCAGCAGTCGAGGGTTGGATGGCTACACCTTC
cdr3_length: 14; clone_size: -; j_call: TRBJ2-7; d_call: TRBD2; v_call: TRBV15; cdr3_aa: CATSVQREIYEQYF; cdr3_nt: TGTGCCACCAGCGTCCAGCGGGAGATCTACGAGCAGTACTTC
cdr3_length: 13; clone_size: -; j_call: TRBJ1-5; d_call: -; v_call: TRBV27; cdr3_aa: CASSLRREQPQHF; cdr3_nt: TGTGCCAGCAGTTTAAGGAGGGAGCAGCCCCAGCATTTT
cdr3_length: 15; clone_size: -; j_call: TRBJ1-1; d_call: -; v_call: TRBV5-1; cdr3_aa: CASSRLGGWNTEAFF; cdr3_nt: TGCGCCAGCAGCCGTTTGGGGGGATGGAACACTGAAGCTTTCTTT
cdr3_length: 17; clone_size: -; j_call: TRBJ1-4; d_call: TRBD1; v_call: TRBV23-1; cdr3_aa: CASSRRTGNSGSGKLFF; cdr3_nt: TGCGCCAGCAGTCGCAGGACAGGTAATAGCGGCAGTGGAAAACTGTTTTTT
cdr3_length: 14; clone_size: -; j_call: TRBJ2-7; d_call: -; v_call: TRBV28; cdr3_aa: CASSPPRGPYEQYF; cdr3_nt: TGTGCCAGCAGTCCCCCACGTGGCCCCTACGAGCAGTACTTC
cdr3_length: 16; clone_size: -; j_call: TRBJ2-7; d_call: -; v_call: TRBV21-1; cdr3_aa: CASSKGGTWACYEQYF; cdr3_nt: TGTGCCAGCAGCAAAGGGGGGACGTGGGCGTGCTACGAGCAGTACTTC
cdr3_length: 13; clone_size: -; j_call: TRBJ1-5; d_call: -; v_call: TRBV12-3/TRBV12-4; cdr3_aa: CASSFRENQPQHF; cdr3_nt: TGTGCCAGCAGTTTCAGGGAAAATCAGCCCCAGCATTTT
cdr3_length: 14; clone_size: -; j_call: TRBJ2-7; d_call: -; v_call: TRBV7-9; cdr3_aa: CASSLQGVGYEQYF; cdr3_nt: TGTGCCAGCAGCCTCCAGGGTGTAGGCTACGAGCAGTACTTC
cdr3_length: 15; clone_size: -; j_call: TRBJ1-2; d_call: -; v_call: TRBV7-8; cdr3_aa: CASSDRFQPNLGYTF; cdr3_nt: TGTGCCAGCTCCGACCGGTTCCAACCTAATCTTGGCTACACCTTC
cdr3_length: 12; clone_size: -; j_call: TRBJ2-3; d_call: -; v_call: TRBV29-1; cdr3_aa: CSPVGGDNTQYF; cdr3_nt: TGCAGCCCCGTTGGGGGAGACAATACGCAGTATTTT
cdr3_length: 12; clone_size: few; j_call: TRBJ1-2; d_call: -; v_call: TRBV27; cdr3_aa: CASSTDLYGYTF; cdr3_nt: TGTGCCAGCAGTACGGATCTCTATGGCTACACCTTC
cdr3_length: 15; clone_size: -; j_call: TRBJ2-2; d_call: -; v_call: TRBV5-1; cdr3_aa: CASNRDRPNTGELFF; cdr3_nt: TGCGCCAGCAACCGAGACAGGCCAAACACCGGGGAGCTGTTTTTT
cdr3_length: 9; clone_size: -; j_call: TRBJ1-2; d_call: -; v_call: TRBV30; cdr3_aa: CACEHGYTF; cdr3_nt: TGTGCCTGTGAACATGGCTACACCTTC
cdr3_length: 18; clone_size: -; j_call: TRBJ1-3; d_call: TRBD1; v_call: TRBV9; cdr3_aa: CASSERGTGTFSGNTIYF; cdr3_nt: TGTGCCAGCAGCGAGAGGGGGACAGGGACCTTCTCTGGAAACACCATATATTTT
cdr3_length: 16; clone_size: -; j_call: TRBJ1-1; d_call: -; v_call: TRBV15; cdr3_aa: CATSRDRPTVNTEAFF; cdr3_nt: TGTGCCACCAGCAGAGATAGGCCCACAGTGAACACTGAAGCTTTCTTT
cdr3_length: 16; clone_size: -; j_call: TRBJ1-2; d_call: -; v_call: TRBV7-6; cdr3_aa: CASSEISSGHGLGYTF; cdr3_nt: TGTGCCAGCAGCGAGATAAGCTCGGGACATGGTTTGGGCTACACCTTC
cdr3_length: 16; clone_size: -; j_call: TRBJ2-7; d_call: TRBD2; v_call: TRBV28; cdr3_aa: CASSTPTSGRVYEQYF; cdr3_nt: TGTGCCAGCAGTACCCCGACTAGCGGGAGGGTCTACGAGCAGTACTTC
cdr3_length: 16; clone_size: -; j_call: TRBJ2-1; d_call: TRBD2; v_call: TRBV27; cdr3_aa: CASNILAGGTYNEQFF; cdr3_nt: TGTGCCAGCAACATCTTAGCGGGGGGAACTTACAATGAGCAGTTCTTC
cdr3_length: 16; clone_size: once; j_call: TRBJ1-1; d_call: -; v_call: TRBV6-1; cdr3_aa: CASSGPGLGSYTEAFF; cdr3_nt: TGTGCCAGCAGTGGTCCGGGACTCGGATCCTACACTGAAGCTTTCTTT
cdr3_length: 14; clone_size: -; j_call: TRBJ1-2; d_call: TRBD1; v_call: TRBV3-1/TRBV3-2; cdr3_aa: CASSFGQALYGYTF; cdr3_nt: TGTGCCAGCAGTTTCGGACAGGCCTTATATGGCTACACCTTC
cdr3_length: 13; clone_size: -; j_call: TRBJ1-4; d_call: -; v_call: TRBV6-5; cdr3_aa: CASSNRQHEKLFF; cdr3_nt: TGTGCCAGCAGTAACCGACAGCATGAAAAACTGTTTTTT
cdr3_length: 16; clone_size: -; j_call: TRBJ2-1; d_call: TRBD1; v_call: TRBV18; cdr3_aa: CASSQTGTGEYNEQFF; cdr3_nt: TGTGCCAGCTCACAGACCGGGACAGGGGAATACAATGAGCAGTTCTTC
cdr3_length: 14; clone_size: once; j_call: TRBJ2-1; d_call: -; v_call: TRBV15; cdr3_aa: CATSRAGAYNEQFF; cdr3_nt: TGTGCCACCAGCAGAGCCGGGGCTTACAATGAGCAGTTCTTC
cdr3_length: 17; clone_size: -; j_call: TRBJ1-1; d_call: -; v_call: TRBV9; cdr3_aa: CASSVGGGSGLNTEAFF; cdr3_nt: TGTGCCAGCAGCGTAGGGGGAGGCTCTGGATTGAACACTGAAGCTTTCTTT
cdr3_length: 16; clone_size: -; j_call: TRBJ1-5; d_call: -; v_call: TRBV7-7; cdr3_aa: CASRWGGQNSNQPQHF; cdr3_nt: TGTGCTAGCAGGTGGGGTGGACAGAATAGCAATCAGCCCCAGCATTTT
cdr3_length: 14; clone_size: many; j_call: TRBJ1-2; d_call: -; v_call: TRBV7-9; cdr3_aa: CAIHRGLPNYGYTF; cdr3_nt: TGTGCCATTCATAGGGGTCTTCCTAACTATGGCTACACCTTC
cdr3_length: 15; clone_size: -; j_call: TRBJ2-1; d_call: -; v_call: TRBV7-3; cdr3_aa: CASSLTGASYNEQFF; cdr3_nt: TGTGCCAGCAGCTTAACTGGGGCCTCCTACAATGAGCAGTTCTTC
cdr3_length: 16; clone_size: -; j_call: TRBJ2-5; d_call: -; v_call: TRBV19; cdr3_aa: CASSRGTATYQETQYF; cdr3_nt: TGTGCCAGTTCCCGAGGGACGGCCACGTACCAAGAGACCCAGTACTTC
cdr3_length: 12; clone_size: -; j_call: TRBJ1-6; d_call: -; v_call: TRBV11-2; cdr3_aa: CASSGGRSPLHF; cdr3_nt: TGTGCCAGCAGCGGGGGGAGATCACCCCTCCACTTT
cdr3_length: 14; clone_size: -; j_call: TRBJ2-7; d_call: -; v_call: TRBV6-1; cdr3_aa: CASSEAGAAYEQYF; cdr3_nt: TGTGCCAGCAGTGAAGCCGGGGCAGCCTACGAGCAGTACTTC
cdr3_length: 11; clone_size: once; j_call: TRBJ1-4; d_call: -; v_call: TRBV7-9; cdr3_aa: CASSLDEKLFF; cdr3_nt: TGTGCCAGCAGCTTAGATGAAAAACTGTTTTTT
cdr3_length: 12; clone_size: few; j_call: TRBJ2-7; d_call: -; v_call: TRBV5-1; cdr3_aa: CASGSVSYEQYF; cdr3_nt: TGCGCCAGCGGAAGTGTGTCCTACGAGCAGTACTTC
cdr3_length: 14; clone_size: -; j_call: TRBJ2-3; d_call: -; v_call: TRBV10-1; cdr3_aa: CASSDSGGTDTQYF; cdr3_nt: TGCGCCAGCAGTGATTCCGGAGGCACAGATACGCAGTATTTT
cdr3_length: 15; clone_size: -; j_call: TRBJ1-1; d_call: -; v_call: TRBV15; cdr3_aa: CATSRAGRLNTEAFF; cdr3_nt: TGTGCCACCAGCAGAGCTGGCAGGTTGAACACTGAAGCTTTCTTT
cdr3_length: 14; clone_size: -; j_call: TRBJ2-2; d_call: TRBD1; v_call: TRBV11-2; cdr3_aa: CASSFGTGDGELFF; cdr3_nt: TGTGCCAGCAGCTTTGGGACAGGTGACGGGGAGCTGTTTTTT
cdr3_length: 16; clone_size: -; j_call: TRBJ1-6; d_call: -; v_call: TRBV7-2; cdr3_aa: CASSRREGSYNSPLHF; cdr3_nt: TGTGCCAGCAGCCGCAGGGAGGGCTCCTATAATTCACCCCTCCACTTT
cdr3_length: 13; clone_size: -; j_call: TRBJ1-3; d_call: -; v_call: TRBV27; cdr3_aa: CASSPVTGNTIYF; cdr3_nt: TGTGCCAGCAGTCCCGTTACAGGAAACACCATATATTTT
cdr3_length: 14; clone_size: -; j_call: TRBJ1-6; d_call: -; v_call: TRBV5-1; cdr3_aa: CASSLVDTNSPLHF; cdr3_nt: TGCGCCAGCAGCTTGGTGGACACCAATTCACCCCTCCACTTT
cdr3_length: 15; clone_size: -; j_call: TRBJ1-3; d_call: -; v_call: TRBV28; cdr3_aa: CASSLKAASGNTIYF; cdr3_nt: TGTGCCAGCAGTTTGAAGGCTGCCTCTGGAAACACCATATATTTT
cdr3_length: 11; clone_size: -; j_call: TRBJ2-7; d_call: -; v_call: TRBV12-3/TRBV12-4; cdr3_aa: CASSRGQLQYF; cdr3_nt: TGTGCCAGCAGCCGTGGACAGTTGCAGTACTTC
cdr3_length: 14; clone_size: -; j_call: TRBJ1-1; d_call: -; v_call: TRBV6-5; cdr3_aa: CASRGYKDGTEAFF; cdr3_nt: TGTGCCAGCAGGGGCTACAAGGACGGCACTGAAGCTTTCTTT
cdr3_length: 15; clone_size: -; j_call: TRBJ1-1; d_call: -; v_call: TRBV14; cdr3_aa: CASSPLLAENTEAFF; cdr3_nt: TGTGCCAGCAGCCCCCTGCTCGCAGAAAACACTGAAGCTTTCTTT